The 8 T cell receptor beta chains given below trace back to one sample, sequenced in a study of T cells after yellow fever vaccination. TCRdb re-called the 5' RACE reads with MiXCR, one entry per CDR3 protein. The top ten clones hold over 15% of a sample with roughly 310,000 distinct CDR3 sequences, roughly 8.7% of them seen once. Sequences were derived from PBMCs, sampled on the day of the first yellow fever vaccination. The receptors here all came from a man aged 18 to 29 who received the YFV17D yellow fever vaccine.

The chain joins TRBV6-1 to TRBJ2-5, with 12 positions matching TRBD2. Germline CDR1 and CDR2: MNHNS and SASEGT. V gave up 6 bases and J gave up 5 bases; unmatched junction bases: 7. The CDR3 is 15 amino acids. CDR3 bases: TGTGCCAGCAGCCGGACTAGCGGGGCGGTGGAGACCCAGTACTTC. Its protein product is CASSRTSGAVETQYF.

The chain carries TRBV12-3 or TRBV12-4 and TRBJ2-1, with D tentatively TRBD2 (5 bases). Trimming cost V 4 bases and J 9 bases, with 22 bases left between them. The CDR3 is made up of 16 amino acids. The CDR3 spells CASSSSVLTAGGEQFF. The CDR3 coding sequence is TGTGCCAGCAGTTCCTCTGTCCTAACGGCCGGAGGTGAGCAGTTCTTC.

In its sample, this clonotype was seen a few times. The DNA for the CDR3 is TGTGCCATCAGCCCCGTTGGGGGCAGTCAGCCCCAGCATTTT. The encoded protein is CAISPVGGSQPQHF. The chain combines TRBV10-3 with TRBJ1-5; TRBD1 is a possible D gene (6 bases). V was cut by 6 bases and J by 6 bases, with 15 bases left in between. Per the germline V gene, CDR1 is ENHRY and CDR2 is SYGVKD. This CDR3 comprises 14 residues.

This clonotype was seen at least ten times. As DNA, the CDR3 is TGTGCCAGCAGCTTTTTCGACAATGAGCAGTTCTTC. Its protein is CASSFFDNEQFF. The chain employs TRBV13 and TRBJ2-1, with unresolved D. The germline CDR1 and CDR2 sequences are PRHDT and FYEKMQ (reference sequence). The CDR3 consists of 12 residues. V lost 3 bases to trimming and J lost 5 bases, with 5 bases between them.

This clonotype showed up many times. The chain recombines TRBV6-5 with TRBJ2-2; no reliable D call. The germline CDR1 and CDR2 sequences are MNHEY and SVGAGI. The CDR3 contains 11 residues. Trimming stripped 6 bases from V and 7 bases from J, with 6 bases between. CDR3 nucleotide sequence: TGTGCCAGCAGGGGGTACGGGGAGCTGTTTTTT. Translated: CASRGYGELFF.

This clonotype appeared many times. The chain combines TRBV7-2 with TRBJ2-2; 11 positions agree with TRBD2. Per germline, CDR1 SGHTA and CDR2 FQGNSA. This CDR3 contains 15 residues. Losses at the gene ends were 6 bases for V and 3 bases for J; bases not matched to a gene: 3. The CDR3 sequence is CASRLLAGDTGELFF. CDR3 bases: TGTGCCAGCAGGTTACTAGCGGGGGACACCGGGGAGCTGTTTTTT.

This clonotype was observed a handful of times. The chain employs TRBV5-1 and TRBJ2-2, with unresolved D. The CDR3 has 15 amino acids. V dropped 4 bases and J dropped 6 bases, with 16 bases sitting between them. The V gene's germline CDR1 is SGHRS and CDR2 YFSETQ. CDR3 sequence: CASSPSRSHAGELFF. CDR3 bases: TGCGCCAGCAGCCCTTCCCGCTCCCATGCCGGGGAGCTGTTTTTT.

There are a few counts of this clonotype. The chain couples TRBV7-9 to TRBJ1-6; 7 bases fit TRBD1. This CDR3 has 17 amino acids. V lost 5 bases to trimming and J lost 0 bases; unmatched junction nucleotides: 7. Germline CDR1 reads SEHNR; CDR2 reads FQNEAQ (reference sequence). CDR3 nucleotides: TGTGCCAGCAGCATCTTACAGGGGAGCTCCTATAATTCACCCCTCCACTTT. The encoded protein is CASSILQGSSYNSPLHF.